This entry lists 3 T cell receptor beta chains sequenced from one sample in a study of T cells in Graves' hyperthyroidism and ophthalmopathy. Using RNA transcripts as the source, TCR beta CDR3 regions were amplified. During a first-round RT-PCR of the TCR CDR3, the HTBI primer set was used. TCRdb re-analysed the multiplex PCR reads in MiXCR, keeping a single row per CDR3 protein. The table includes 150,000 to 200,000 distinct CDR3 sequences, about 17% detected once. Sample: blood. The source is a woman in her forties or fifties with Graves' hyperthyroidism.

This clonotype was picked up many times. The CDR3 loop is CASSFTLGTGGVEQFF. CDR3 in DNA: TGTGCCAGCAGTTTTACCCTCGGGACAGGGGGCGTTGAGCAGTTCTTC. V and J are TRBV27 and TRBJ2-1; 12 bases match TRBD1. V lost 3 bases to trimming and J lost 9 bases; unmatched junction nucleotides: 9. This CDR3 contains 16 residues. Per the germline V gene, CDR1 is MNHEY and CDR2 is SMNVEV (reference sequence).

Many counts were recorded for this clonotype. This chain connects TRBV7-9 to TRBJ2-5, with TRBD2 identical over 10 bases. CDR1 and CDR2 (germline): SEHNR, FQNEAQ (reference sequence). The V segment lost 5 bases and the J segment 3 bases; nucleotides outside the gene matches: 9. CDR3 length equals 16 residues. In DNA form, the CDR3 reads TGTGCCAGCAGCCCCCGGACTAGCGGAGTCAAAGAGACCCAGTACTTC. The encoded protein is CASSPRTSGVKETQYF.

This clonotype was seen ten or more times. The V and J genes are TRBV2 and TRBJ1-2, with a tentative D call TRBD1 (5 bases). The CDR3 length is 15 residues. The ends were cut back, 7 bases at V and 1 base at J, with 16 bases in the middle. Germline CDR1 SNHLY, CDR2 FYNNEI. The CDR3 loop reads CASKTAEGLNYGYTF. The CDR3 region has the DNA TGTGCCAGCAAGACAGCGGAGGGCCTTAACTATGGCTACACCTTC.